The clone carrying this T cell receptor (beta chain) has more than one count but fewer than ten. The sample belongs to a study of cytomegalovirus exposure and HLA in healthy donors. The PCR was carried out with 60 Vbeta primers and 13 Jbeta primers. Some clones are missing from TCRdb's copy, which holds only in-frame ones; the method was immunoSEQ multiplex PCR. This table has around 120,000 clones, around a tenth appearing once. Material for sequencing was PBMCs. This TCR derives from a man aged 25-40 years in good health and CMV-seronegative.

The CDR3 DNA reads TGTGCCAGCAGATCCTCGGGACAGGGGGAGACCCAGTACTTC. This codes for CASRSSGQGETQYF. The chain couples TRBV5-4 to TRBJ2-5, with 10 bases identical to TRBD1. With V trimmed by 5 bases and J by 5 bases, 6 bases remained unmatched. Germline V gives CDR1 SGHNT, CDR2 YYREEE (reference sequence). This CDR3 region has 14 residues.